The 32 T cell receptor beta chains in this list originate from one sample, sequenced in a study of regulatory T cells in long-lasting Graves disease. Time point noted: newly diagnosed GD, antithyroid drugs for less than 3 months. The TCR library was made from RNA extracted from PBMCs. The authors built TCR beta libraries using iRepertoire HTBI primers and Arm-PCR of CDR3 regions. MiXCR, applied by TCRdb to the multiplex PCR reads, yields one record per CDR3 protein. The table lists over 400,000 distinct CDR3 sequences, 12% to 15% of them singletons. The same sample was also used in a study of T cells in Graves' hyperthyroidism and ophthalmopathy.

The input for sequencing was peripheral blood mononuclear cells (PBMCs), taken at new diagnosis, from a patient treated with antithyroid drugs. The receptors stem from a woman between 50 and 59 years old with Graves disease.

Notes on this clonotype: Mismatch with germline at one junction end may stem from a read error. The V and J genes are TRBV29-1 and TRBJ2-1; D remains unclear. CDR1 and CDR2 (germline): SQVTM, ANQGSEA. The CDR3 sequence is 11 residues long. The CDR3 coding sequence is TGCAGCGTTCCCTCCAACAATGAGCGGTTCTTC. This encodes CSVPSNNERFF.

This clonotype was found a few times. The chain couples TRBV9 to TRBJ2-1; D remains ambiguous. Judging by the DNA end, TRBJ2-5 fits better; the J call may be wrong. The CDR3 has 13 residues. CDR1 is SGDLS and CDR2 is YYNGEE in the germline V gene. The CDR3: CASSSQNQETQYF. CDR3 DNA sequence: TGTGCCAGCAGCTCCCAGAATCAAGAGACCCAGTACTTC.

This clonotype has more than one count but fewer than ten. An end of the junction does not agree with germline; a read error may underlie this. The V gene is TRBV30, the J gene TRBJ1-4; D not certain. The CDR3 is 14 residues long. Germline V gene data show CDR1 as GTSNPN and CDR2 as SVGIG (reference sequence). CDR3 coding DNA: TGTGCCTGGAGCGAAGACACCGCTAATGGAAAACTGTTTTTT. Its protein product is CAWSEDTANGKLFF. The entire variable domain, with the rest obtained from reference TRBV30 and TRBJ1-4, is as follows: SQTIHQWPATLVQPVGSPLSLECTVEGTSNPNLYWYRQAAGRGLQLLFYSVGIGQISSEVPQNLSASRPQDRQFILSSKKLLLSDSGFYLCAWSEDTANGKLFFGSGTQLSVL.

This clonotype was found many times. This chain links TRBV30 with TRBJ1-5, with a possible D match to TRBD1 (5 bases). Germline loops: CDR1 GTSNPN, CDR2 SVGIG (reference sequence). The V end was cut by 2 bases, the J end by 5 bases, with 13 bases between. The CDR3 sequence is 14 residues long. The CDR3 region has the DNA TGTGCCTGGAGTACGACAGCGGATGATCAGCCCCAGCATTTT. The encoded protein is CAWSTTADDQPQHF.

V gene TRBV28 combines with J gene TRBJ1-4; 10 bases are a match to TRBD1. V gave up 6 bases and J gave up 4 bases; unmatched junction bases: 8. Per the germline V gene, CDR1 is MDHEN and CDR2 is SYDVKM. The CDR3 is 16 residues long. CDR3 in amino acids: CASRRTGGLSNEKLFF. CDR3 sequence (DNA): TGTGCCAGCAGAAGGACAGGGGGACTCAGTAATGAAAAACTGTTTTTT.

Ten or more counts support this clonotype. V usage is TRBV27 and J usage is TRBJ1-1, with D possibly being TRBD1 (6 bases). The CDR3 is made up of 14 amino acids. The germline CDR1 and CDR2 sequences are MNHEY and SMNVEV (reference sequence). V was clipped by 3 bases and J by 6 bases, with 14 bases between them. CDR3 sequence reads: CASSLVGGYAEAFF. The CDR3 DNA follows: TGTGCCAGCAGTTTGGTGGGGGGCTACGCTGAAGCTTTCTTT.

There are many counts of this clonotype. The chain is built from TRBV20-1 and TRBJ2-1, with D possibly being TRBD2 (6 bases). Germline V gene lookup returns CDR1 DFQATT and CDR2 SNEGSKA (reference sequence). This CDR3 is built from 13 residues. Trimming took 3 bases from V and 7 from J, leaving 13 bases between them. The CDR3 here is CSARGPGVNEQFF. The CDR3, as DNA: TGCAGTGCTAGGGGGCCGGGGGTGAATGAGCAGTTCTTC.

This clonotype was observed at least ten times. The rearrangement links TRBV20-1 to TRBJ2-7; D tentatively reads TRBD1 or TRBD2 (5 bases each). This CDR3 comprises 15 residues. Trimming took 4 bases from V and 2 from J, leaving 18 bases between them. Looked up from germline, CDR1 is DFQATT and CDR2 is SNEGSKA (reference sequence). This CDR3 is CSATRAYRGAYEQYF. As DNA, the CDR3 is TGCAGTGCTACCAGGGCCTACCGGGGCGCCTACGAGCAGTACTTC.

The table lists this clonotype with many counts. The chain couples TRBV7-9 to TRBJ2-5; 15 positions match TRBD2. The germline V gene encodes CDR1 SEHNR and CDR2 FQNEAQ (reference sequence). The CDR3 sequence is 16 residues long. Trimming at V came to 3 bases and at J to 3 bases, leaving 2 bases not matched to a gene. The CDR3: CASSFRTSGGEETQYF. For the CDR3, the DNA is TGTGCCAGCAGCTTCCGGACTAGCGGGGGGGAAGAGACCCAGTACTTC.

This clonotype was counted a few times. This chain connects TRBV9 to TRBJ2-7; D remains unclear. V gave up 0 bases and J gave up 4 bases, with 11 bases separating them. Germline-derived CDR1 and CDR2 are SGDLS and YYNGEE. The CDR3 runs to 14 residues. CDR3 protein: CASSVAIDGYEQYF. In nucleotides, the CDR3 is TGTGCCAGCAGCGTAGCCATTGACGGGTACGAGCAGTACTTC.

This clonotype turned up a few times. The rearrangement joins TRBV10-1 to TRBJ2-7; 8 nucleotides align to TRBD2. Germline lookup yields CDR1 WNHNN and CDR2 SYGVQD (reference sequence). This CDR3 is built from 14 residues. Trimming at V came to 1 base and at J to 6 bases, leaving 5 bases not matched to a gene. The CDR3 DNA sequence: TGCGCCAGCAGTGAGTATCGGGAGGGCTCCGAGCAGTACTTC. Its translation: CASSEYREGSEQYF.

The chain couples TRBV5-1 to TRBJ2-3; D is ambiguous. Germline V CDR1 and CDR2: SGHRS, YFSETQ. This CDR3 is built from 18 residues. V gave up 4 bases and J gave up 0 bases, with 21 bases separating them. The CDR3 DNA reads TGCGCCAGCAGCGTGACCCCGGGCGGAGTTACTAGCACAGATACGCAGTATTTT. Protein: CASSVTPGGVTSTDTQYF.

Turning to this clonotype: Given a much more abundant clone one base away, this may be a read error. This sequence joins TRBV4-1 and TRBJ2-2, with TRBD2 identical over 8 bases. Trimming at V came to 4 bases and at J to 4 bases, leaving 8 bases not matched to a gene. The germline CDR1 and CDR2 sequences are MGHRA and YSYEKL. This CDR3 spans 16 amino acids. The DNA for the CDR3 is TGCGCCAGCAGCCGACGACGAGCGGGAGTCACCGGGGAGCTGTTTTTT. This translates into CASSRRRAGVTGELFF.

This chain joins TRBV20-1 and TRBJ2-5; D remains unclear. The CDR3 has 14 residues. The ends were cut back, 0 bases at V and 2 bases at J, with 10 bases in the middle. The germline CDR1 and CDR2 sequences are DFQATT and SNEGSKA (reference sequence). CDR3 DNA: TGCAGTGCTAGAGAGTGGCAGCAACAAGAGACCCAGTACTTC. Translating gives CSAREWQQQETQYF.

This clonotype was seen a few times. The gene calls are TRBV4-2 and TRBJ2-3; a possible D gene is TRBD2 (6 bases). CDR1 is LGHNA, CDR2 YNFKEQ, per germline. There are 14 residues in the CDR3. V was cut by 3 bases and J by 0 bases, with 7 bases left in between. The CDR3 reads CASSQSGSTDTQYF. In DNA form, the CDR3 reads TGTGCCAGCAGCCAGAGCGGGAGCACAGATACGCAGTATTTT.

This clonotype showed up just a few times. The chain joins TRBV19 to TRBJ1-5, with D maybe TRBD1 (5 bases). V was clipped by 7 bases and J by 3 bases, with 10 bases between them. The CDR3 length is 13 residues. CDR1 is LNHDA, CDR2 SQIVND, per germline (reference sequence). The CDR3 DNA sequence: TGTGCCAGTACCGCGACAGTCAATCAGCCCCAGCATTTT. Its translation: CASTATVNQPQHF.

This CDR3 is CASSQQGLAGDVRYEQYF. DNA of the CDR3: TGTGCCAGCAGCCAACAGGGACTAGCGGGAGACGTCCGGTACGAGCAGTACTTC. This rearrangement joins TRBV3-1 to TRBJ2-7; 14 positions match TRBD2. V was pared by 2 bases and J by 4 bases, with 10 bases of the junction left unmatched. This CDR3 region has 18 residues. Germline-derived CDR1 and CDR2 are LGHDT and YNNKEL (reference sequence).

This clonotype was detected many times. The gene calls are TRBV15 and TRBJ1-2; tentative D call: TRBD1 (6 bases). Germline lookup yields CDR1 LNHNV and CDR2 YYDKDF (reference sequence). The CDR3 length is 15 residues. Trimming removed 5 bases from V and 0 bases from J, with 13 bases in between. CDR3 in amino acids: CATSPRTVANYGYTF. Written as DNA, the CDR3 is TGTGCCACCAGCCCCAGGACAGTGGCTAACTATGGCTACACCTTC.

The chain is built from TRBV27 and TRBJ1-3; D ambiguous. Trimming removed 6 bases at V and 1 base at J, with 28 bases between. Germline V gene lookup returns CDR1 MNHEY and CDR2 SMNVEV (reference sequence). CDR3 size: 20 residues. This CDR3 is CASRLGNWYSPRRSGNTIYF. CDR3 DNA: TGTGCCAGCAGACTCGGGAATTGGTATTCCCCCCGCCGGTCTGGAAACACCATATATTTT.

This clonotype was seen repeatedly, ten times or more. J is TRBJ1-1 and V is TRBV2, with a tentative D call TRBD1 (6 bases). Germline CDR1 and CDR2: SNHLY and FYNNEI. The germline V and J ends were trimmed by 3 bases and 6 bases, with 14 bases remaining between them. The CDR3 has 14 residues. CDR3 coding DNA: TGTGCCAGCAGTGATTTCAGGGGTCGCGCTGAAGCTTTCTTT. The encoded protein is CASSDFRGRAEAFF.

This clonotype was found a few times. The gene calls are TRBV28 and TRBJ2-2, with TRBD1 identical over 7 bases. The J segment lost 3 bases and the V segment lost 5 bases, leaving 6 bases of the junction unmatched. Germline CDR1 reads MDHEN; CDR2 reads SYDVKM. The CDR3 covers 15 residues. CDR3 residues: CASSKIDRDTGELFF. The CDR3 DNA is TGTGCCAGCAGTAAGATAGACAGGGACACCGGGGAGCTGTTTTTT. The full variable domain, rest sourced from reference TRBV28 and TRBJ2-2, is DVKVTQSSRYLVKRTGEKVFLECVQDMDHENMFWYRQDPGLGLRLIYFSYDVKMKEKGDIPEGYSVSREKKERFSLILESASTNQTSMYLCASSKIDRDTGELFFGEGSRLTVL.

The chain recombines TRBV6-9 with TRBJ1-5; the D gene is possibly TRBD1 (5 bases). The CDR3 totals 12 residues. Germline CDR1 is MNHGY and CDR2 is SVAAGI. Trimming pared 6 bases from V and 8 bases from J, leaving 11 bases between. The CDR3 protein is CASRGWGKPQHF. The CDR3 DNA is TGTGCCAGCAGGGGGTGGGGGAAGCCCCAGCATTTT.

This clonotype was recorded many times. This rearrangement joins TRBV3-1 to TRBJ1-1; tentatively, D is TRBD1 (6 bases). The CDR3 extends over 15 amino acids. Germline V lookup: CDR1 LGHDT, CDR2 YNNKEL (reference sequence). Trimming left V 2 bases short and J 1 base short, with 11 bases between. CDR3 protein: CASSQSDRQNTEAFF. For the CDR3, the DNA is TGTGCCAGCAGCCAATCGGACAGACAGAACACTGAAGCTTTCTTT.

The rearrangement uses TRBV2 and TRBJ2-2; the D is unclear. The germline V gene encodes CDR1 SNHLY and CDR2 FYNNEI. The CDR3 is 14 residues long. The CDR3 DNA reads as TGTCTCAGCAGTTTTGTCGGGAACACCGGGGAGCTGTTTTTT. Its translation: CLSSFVGNTGELFF.

The gene calls are TRBV19 and TRBJ1-5; 7 bases line up with TRBD1. Trimming cost V 5 bases and J 2 bases; bases outside gene matches: 9. The CDR3 loop spans 16 amino acids. Germline CDR1 and CDR2: LNHDA and SQIVND (reference sequence). The CDR3 sequence: CASSLTLQGGNQPQHF. The CDR3 coding sequence is TGTGCCAGTAGTCTCACCCTGCAGGGGGGCAATCAGCCCCAGCATTTT.

This clonotype was picked up many times. The rearrangement joins TRBV12-3 or TRBV12-4 to TRBJ2-4; D is possibly TRBD1 (5 bases). This CDR3 is built from 16 residues. V lost 0 bases and J lost 3, with 12 bases in between. CDR3: CASSLAQGGLKNIQYF. The DNA of the CDR3 is TGTGCCAGCAGTTTAGCCCAGGGTGGCCTCAAAAACATTCAGTACTTC.

This clonotype was seen more than once but under ten times. The CDR3 here is CASSIKGTQYF. CDR3 sequence (DNA): TGTGCCAGCAGTATTAAAGGGACCCAGTACTTC. V and J are TRBV28 and TRBJ2-5; D gene ambiguous. Trimming cost V 5 bases and J 7 bases, with 8 bases left between them. The germline CDR1 and CDR2 sequences are MDHEN and SYDVKM. CDR3 length: 11 residues.

The V call is TRBV25-1, the J call TRBJ1-2; the match to TRBD1 covers 7 bases. Germline lookup yields CDR1 MGHDK and CDR2 SYGVNS. The CDR3 sequence is 15 residues long. V was clipped by 5 bases and J by 2 bases; unmatched bases: 8. CDR3: CASSLSGGDNYGYTF. The CDR3 DNA sequence: TGTGCCAGCAGTTTATCAGGGGGAGACAACTATGGCTACACCTTC.

In this sample, this clonotype turned up many times. The genes are TRBV6-2 or TRBV6-3 and TRBJ2-7, with D possibly matching TRBD2 (6 bases). The germline V gene has CDR1 MNHEY and CDR2 SVGEGT. This CDR3 is 16 amino acids long. Deletions cut 6 bases from V and 5 bases from J, with 23 bases between. CDR3 sequence reads: CASSYPTPSWGDEQYF. The CDR3 DNA reads as TGTGCCAGCAGCTATCCCACCCCCTCATGGGGGGACGAGCAGTACTTC.

This clonotype was found a few times. The chain carries TRBV28 and TRBJ1-6, with TRBD1 matching over 8 bases. The CDR3 is made up of 13 amino acids. Germline assignment: CDR1 MDHEN and CDR2 SYDVKM. V lost 1 base to trimming and J lost 14 bases; unmatched junction nucleotides: 4. CDR3 DNA: TGTGCCAGCAGTTTATCGGACAGGGCGACCCTCCACTTT. It encodes CASSLSDRATLHF.

This clonotype showed up many times. The rearrangement links TRBV18 to TRBJ2-7; 10 positions agree with TRBD2. The CDR3 has 13 residues. V lost 6 bases, J lost 3 bases, and 2 bases stayed unmatched. Germline loops: CDR1 KGHSH, CDR2 LQKENI. The CDR3 is CASSGTSVYEQYF. The CDR3 DNA is TGTGCCAGCTCGGGGACTAGCGTCTACGAGCAGTACTTC.

The chain joins TRBV19 to TRBJ1-2, with TRBD1 identical over 7 bases. V lost 8 bases, J lost 1 base, and 4 bases stayed unmatched. The V gene's germline CDR1 is LNHDA and CDR2 SQIVND (reference sequence). The CDR3 sequence is 13 residues long. The CDR3 DNA is TGTGCCAGTCGTGACAGGGATAACTATGGCTACACCTTC. It encodes CASRDRDNYGYTF.